The 23 T cell receptor beta chains listed next were all sequenced from one sample in a study of blood T cell repertoires in COVID-19. Sequencing was performed with immunoSEQ multiplex PCR; in TCRdb, only in-frame clones are kept and a portion is missing. The data hold roughly 250,000 clones, with around 85% observed a single time. Source material: PBMCs or T cells enriched from blood (not recorded which). The receptor set was obtained from a woman aged 40 to 50 with acute COVID-19.

V gene TRBV9 combines with J gene TRBJ1-2; D not certain. The CDR3 runs to 14 residues. Germline V gene lookup returns CDR1 SGDLS and CDR2 YYNGEE. Trimming shortened V by 1 base and J by 1 base, and 8 bases separated the two germline ends. CDR3 in DNA: TGTGCCAGCAGCGTAAGCGACGGTAACTATGGCTACACCTTC. It specifies CASSVSDGNYGYTF.

The CDR3 loop reads CASSLDQLAGAYEQYF. The CDR3 DNA reads as TGTGCCAGCAGCTTAGATCAGCTCGCGGGGGCCTACGAGCAGTACTTC. The chain couples TRBV11-2 to TRBJ2-7; TRBD2 matches at 7 bases. CDR3 length: 16 amino acids. V lost 0 bases, J lost 2 bases, and 7 bases stayed unmatched. From germline, CDR1 is SGHAT and CDR2 FQNNGV.

This chain joins TRBV5-1 and TRBJ2-3; TRBD1 aligns across 7 bases. V dropped 0 bases and J dropped 1; count of bases not matched to a gene: 2. The CDR3 contains 15 residues. Germline CDR1 is SGHRS and CDR2 is YFSETQ. Here the CDR3 reads CASSLDGQGTDTQYF. The CDR3 nucleotides are TGCGCCAGCAGCTTGGACGGACAGGGCACAGATACGCAGTATTTT.

This clone came up once. The rearrangement links TRBV6-1 to TRBJ2-7, with TRBD2 matching over 7 bases. CDR3 size: 15 residues. The germline CDR1 and CDR2 sequences are MNHNS and SASEGT. The J segment lost 5 bases and the V segment lost 2 bases, leaving 9 bases of the junction unmatched. The CDR3 sequence is CASSEFGGRQHEQYF. The CDR3 DNA sequence: TGTGCCAGCAGTGAATTCGGGGGGAGGCAACACGAGCAGTACTTC.

This chain joins TRBV5-4 and TRBJ2-7; 8 nucleotides align to TRBD1. The CDR3 contains 12 residues. The V gene end was trimmed by 5 bases and the J gene end by 6 bases; junction bases not matched to a gene: 4. Germline CDR1 reads SGHNT; CDR2 reads YYREEE (reference sequence). CDR3 in amino acids: CASRGQAPEQYF. In DNA form, the CDR3 reads TGTGCCAGCAGGGGACAGGCCCCCGAGCAGTACTTC.

V and J are TRBV19 and TRBJ2-6, with D possibly matching TRBD2 (6 bases). The CDR3 sequence is 13 residues long. Trimming stripped 10 bases from V and 4 bases from J, with 11 bases between. Germline V gene sequence: CDR1 LNHDA, CDR2 SQIVND (reference sequence). The CDR3 DNA reads TGTGCCACTCGGAGGGCCGGGGCCAACGTCCTGACTTTC. Its translation: CATRRAGANVLTF.

The chain couples TRBV28 to TRBJ2-7; D gene uncertain. This CDR3 spans 12 amino acids. V was cut by 6 bases and J by 0 bases, with 6 bases left in between. Germline V gene lookup returns CDR1 MDHEN and CDR2 SYDVKM. CDR3 in amino acids: CASSPSSYEQYF. The CDR3 region has the DNA TGTGCCAGCAGCCCGAGCTCCTACGAGCAGTACTTC.

This sequence joins TRBV11-3 and TRBJ2-7; possibly TRBD2 for D (5 bases). V lost 0 bases and J lost 5, with 11 bases in between. CDR1 and CDR2 from the germline V gene are SGHNT and YENEEA. This CDR3 contains 14 residues. The DNA for the CDR3 is TGTGCCAGCAGCTTAGAGGGAGCGACTAACGAGCAGTACTTC. It is translated as CASSLEGATNEQYF.

This clone was counted between two and nine times. This sequence joins TRBV5-6 and TRBJ1-5; 10 nucleotides agree with TRBD1. The CDR3 consists of 14 residues. V dropped 4 bases and J dropped 6; count of bases not matched to a gene: 4. CDR1 is SGHDT and CDR2 is YYEEEE in the germline V gene. This CDR3 reads CASSPGTGVQPQHF. The CDR3 bases are TGTGCCAGCAGCCCCGGGACAGGGGTTCAGCCCCAGCATTTT. The whole variable domain, filled in from reference TRBV5-6 and TRBJ1-5, reads DAGVTQSPTHLIKTRGQQVTLRCSPKSGHDTVSWYQQALGQGPQFIFQYYEEEERQRGNFPDRFSGHQFPNYSSELNVNALLLGDSALYLCASSPGTGVQPQHFGDGTRLSIL.

This clone came up a few times. The V call is TRBV25-1, the J call TRBJ1-3, with TRBD1 identical over 7 bases. J gave up 6 bases and V 5 bases, and 10 bases lay outside the gene matches. This CDR3 spans 15 amino acids. CDR1 and CDR2 (germline): MGHDK, SYGVNS. CDR3 nucleotides: TGTGCCAGCAGTAGGAGCCGGGACAGTGTAAACACCATATATTTT. Translation gives CASSRSRDSVNTIYF. The variable domain in full, with the rest retrieved from reference TRBV25-1 and TRBJ1-3, is EADIYQTPRYLVIGTGKKITLECSQTMGHDKMYWYQQDPGMELHLIHYSYGVNSTEKGDLSSESTVSRIRTEHFPLTLESARPSHTSQYLCASSRSRDSVNTIYFGEGSWLTVV.

This clone was recorded a few times. The DNA of the CDR3 is TGTGCCAGCAGCTCCGGGACTAGCGGGACTAGCACAGATACGCAGTATTTT. Its translation is CASSSGTSGTSTDTQYF. This chain connects TRBV11-3 to TRBJ2-3, with 13 bases fitting TRBD2. In germline, CDR1 is SGHNT, CDR2 YENEEA. The CDR3 contains 17 residues. With 4 bases clipped from V and 0 bases from J, the junction kept 4 bases outside the gene matches.

The genes are TRBV11-3 and TRBJ2-2, with TRBD2 as a possible D gene (6 bases). This CDR3 has 16 residues. Germline V gene sequence: CDR1 SGHNT, CDR2 YENEEA. Deletions cut 4 bases from V and 4 bases from J, with 16 bases between. As DNA, the CDR3 is TGTGCCAGCAGCTGGGCCCAAACGGGAGTCACCGGGGAGCTGTTTTTT. Amino acid sequence: CASSWAQTGVTGELFF. The full variable domain, in which reference TRBV11-3 and TRBJ2-2 provide the parts outside the CDR3, is EAGVVQSPRYKIIEKKQPVAFWCNPISGHNTLYWYLQNLGQGPELLIRYENEEAVDDSQLPKDRFSAERLKGVDSTLKIQPAELGDSAVYLCASSWAQTGVTGELFFGEGSRLTVL.

This clone showed up just once. This rearrangement joins TRBV3-1 (or the pseudogene TRBV3-2) to TRBJ1-4; TRBD1 might be the D (6 bases). V lost 2 bases and J 7 bases, leaving 17 bases between the germline ends. Germline CDR1 and CDR2: LGHDT and YNNKEL (reference sequence). The length of the CDR3 is 16 residues. The CDR3 here is CASSQTDGGLSEKLFF. DNA for the CDR3: TGTGCCAGCAGCCAAACCGACGGGGGGCTGAGTGAAAAACTGTTTTTT.

Turning to this clone: Distinct nucleotide sequences in the sample also encode this CDR3. The rearrangement joins TRBV5-1 to TRBJ2-1; D may be TRBD2 (6 bases). The CDR3 totals 12 residues. CDR1 and CDR2 (germline): SGHRS, YFSETQ. With 0 bases removed from V and 8 bases from J, the gap between germline ends came to 6 bases. The CDR3 DNA reads as TGCGCCAGCAGCTTGGCGGGGGATGAGCAGTTCTTC. Its protein product is CASSLAGDEQFF.

There are a few counts of this clone. The chain employs TRBV20-1 and TRBJ2-5; D remains unclear. Trimming removed 3 bases at V and 4 bases at J, with 9 bases between. In germline, CDR1 is DFQATT, CDR2 SNEGSKA (reference sequence). CDR3 length: 12 amino acids. As DNA, the CDR3 is TGCAGTGCTAGTGTCTCGGGAGAGACCCAGTACTTC. It yields the protein CSASVSGETQYF.

V usage is TRBV20-1 and J usage is TRBJ2-1; 10 positions agree with TRBD2. Germline CDR1 is DFQATT and CDR2 is SNEGSKA (reference sequence). This CDR3 comprises 15 residues. Trimming at V came to 3 bases and at J to 7 bases, leaving 9 bases not matched to a gene. DNA of the CDR3: TGCAGTGCTAGTTTCCTAGCGGGAGTCCAGAATGAGCAGTTCTTC. Amino acids: CSASFLAGVQNEQFF.

The genes are TRBV29-1 and TRBJ2-7, with 10 bases identical to TRBD1. CDR3 size: 18 residues. Germline V gene lookup returns CDR1 SQVTM and CDR2 ANQGSEA. V was clipped by 6 bases and J by 2 bases; unmatched bases: 19. The CDR3 DNA sequence: TGCAGCGTAGGAATCGGGACAGGGGAATTAGCTGGGACCTACGAGCAGTACTTC. This gives the protein CSVGIGTGELAGTYEQYF.

The chain uses TRBV3-1 (or the pseudogene TRBV3-2) and TRBJ2-1; 11 bases match TRBD2. The CDR3 is 16 amino acids. The trim removed 2 bases at V and 8 bases at J, leaving 8 bases unmatched. The germline V gene encodes CDR1 LGHDT and CDR2 YNNKEL (reference sequence). The CDR3: CASSQLAGGKRDEQFF. The CDR3 bases are TGTGCCAGCAGCCAATTAGCGGGAGGGAAAAGAGATGAGCAGTTCTTC.

The rearrangement uses TRBV6-5 and TRBJ1-1, with D tentatively TRBD1 (5 bases). The ends were cut back, 6 bases at V and 3 bases at J, with 14 bases in the middle. The CDR3 is 14 amino acids. Germline-derived CDR1 and CDR2 are MNHEY and SVGAGI. The DNA for the CDR3 is TGTGCCAGCAGGGAGGGACGTTTAGACACTGAAGCTTTCTTT. Protein: CASREGRLDTEAFF.

This chain links TRBV6-6 with TRBJ1-4; perhaps TRBD1 as D (6 bases). The germline V and J ends were trimmed by 3 bases and 3 bases, with 11 bases remaining between them. The CDR3 covers 15 residues. Germline V gives CDR1 MNHNY, CDR2 SVGAGI (reference sequence). In nucleotides, the CDR3 is TGTGCCAGCAGTTATGAGGGGGAAGCTAATGAAAAACTGTTTTTT. It translates to CASSYEGEANEKLFF.

The chain couples TRBV12-3 or TRBV12-4 to TRBJ1-1; D is possibly TRBD1 (6 bases). Trimming removed 5 bases at V and 8 bases at J, with 12 bases between. The CDR3 spans 12 residues. The CDR3 loop reads CASSITGTEAFF. The CDR3 DNA reads TGTGCCAGCAGTATCACCGGGACAGAAGCTTTCTTT.

J is TRBJ2-3 and V is TRBV9; 7 nucleotides align to TRBD2. Trimming at V came to 0 bases and at J to 2 bases, leaving 6 bases not matched to a gene. This CDR3 is 16 amino acids long. CDR1 and CDR2 (germline): SGDLS, YYNGEE. CDR3 DNA: TGTGCCAGCAGCGTAGAAGCGGGGCGGGTCACAGATACGCAGTATTTT. It is translated as CASSVEAGRVTDTQYF.

This chain connects TRBV28 to TRBJ1-2; D is perhaps TRBD1 (6 bases). The CDR3 length is 13 residues. The germline V gene encodes CDR1 MDHEN and CDR2 SYDVKM. V lost 10 bases and J 2 bases, leaving 14 bases between the germline ends. Written as DNA, the CDR3 is TGTGCCATCTGGGGGGGGCAAAACTATGGCTACACCTTC. This codes for CAIWGGQNYGYTF.